This TCR beta chain was profiled in a study of T cells in Graves' hyperthyroidism and ophthalmopathy (dated by TCRdb to the late 2010s). Background on the whole study: Peripheral blood samples were taken at the time of initial diagnosis, prior to any treatment. The study also compared thyroid tissue and blood T-cell repertoires from several Graves' hyperthyroidism patients. An independent validation cohort of about 19 hyperthyroidism patients and 17 patients who later progressed to ophthalmopathy tested prospective prediction of ophthalmopathy. The paper describes TCR Vbeta CDR3 sequencing of 135 peripheral blood samples, made up of 43 ophthalmopathy patients, 70 to 75 hyperthyroidism patients and about 17 progressor patients. The 100 or so discovery patients were divided at random into training and test sets in a 7:3 ratio. To identify distinguishing TCR V-J signatures, a discovery cohort of about 100 patients was used, comprising 43 with Graves' ophthalmopathy and around 57 with stable Graves' hyperthyroidism. After sampling, hyperthyroidism patients received methimazole starting at 30 mg daily, and ophthalmopathy patients received high-dose intravenous methylprednisolone.

TCR beta CDR3 regions were amplified from RNA transcripts. The TCR CDR3 was subjected to a first round of RT-PCR using the HTBI primer set and the Qiagen OneStep RT-PCR kit. Libraries were constructed in a second round of multiplex PCR, after which size selection and purification were carried out. Sequencing of the libraries was done on an Illumina HiSeq2000 using paired-end 100 bp reads. The original methods were these. SOAPnuke was used to process the raw data, removing reads that contained adapters or uncalled bases, had a mean Phred below 15, or lacked an exact match to the constant primer or identifier. High-quality paired reads were merged with COPE v1.2.5, and unique nucleotide sequences were defined as clonotypes. MiTCR v1.1 was used to align the clonotypes against IMGT TRBV, TRBD and TRBJ reference segments. The analysis was restricted to V-J combinations with a frequency above 0.0001, which together covered 99% to 99.2% of the repertoires. The TCS score was defined as F50 (clonal expansion) divided by E x V (chaos), with BLOSUM62-based TCRdist calculated between CDR3 peptides within each V-J. Welch's t-statistics and random forest reduced fewer than 600 V-J features to around 14, which were used in a naive Bayes classifier (R e1071). In-frame beta chains were kept once TCRdb had trimmed the public reads at Q25 with fastp and called clones with MiXCR. When rows share a CDR3 protein, they turn into one entry using the most common DNA and genes. The V and J calls here are based on TCRdb, not the publication. In all, the sample holds 200,000 to 250,000 distinct CDR3 sequences, and under 20% of those were seen once. Jointly, the top ten make up 50% of the sample.

What the work shows at the level of the full study, not this receptor alone: In validation, the model predicted progression to ophthalmopathy a median of roughly six months before onset, with over 60% sensitivity and roughly 72% specificity. No statistical method was used to fix the sample size in advance, and group allocation was not hidden from the investigators. Blood samples also contained most of the expanded thyroid clonotypes (frequency above 0.001), which suggests that blood repertoires may reflect thyroid immune responses. In cross-validation, a model built on a 13 V-J signature told ophthalmopathy apart from stable hyperthyroidism with approximately 90% sensitivity and approximately 81% specificity, and in testing the same model reached 80%/75%.

Stable Graves' hyperthyroidism was defined as no progression to ophthalmopathy during 18 months of follow-up. Hyperthyroidism patients were aged 18 to 65 years and newly diagnosed, with disease duration of less than 2 months. Any patient with an uncontrolled infection, another autoimmune disease, pregnancy or lactation was excluded. Diagnoses were established on the basis of clinical symptoms, serum thyroxine and TRAb, thyroid ultrasound, and orbital computed tomography. PBMCs were separated from 8 to 10 ml of fresh peripheral blood using Ficoll-Paque density gradient centrifugation. Trizol reagent was used to extract total RNA, and RNA quality was then checked on an Agilent 2100 Bioanalyzer. Inclusive of the bounding cysteine and phenylalanine, the CDR3 is 13 residues long. Only CDR3 DNA is held: 39 bases, read in frame from base 1. Between the V and J ends, shortened by 5 bases and 0 bases respectively, the junction contains 8 bases. Sequences SGHAT (CDR1) and FQNNGV (CDR2) are obtained from the germline V gene.

This clonotype was observed many times. What this receptor recognizes is not known. No much larger clone is present one base from it, and per-base qualities are unavailable. Sequenced input: blood. This TCR was sampled from a man aged 50 to 59 with Graves' hyperthyroidism. The sequence joins TRBV11-2 to TRBJ2-7, with the D gene uncertain. The CDR3 region has the sequence CASSNIRSYEQYF. Read as DNA, the sequence is TGTGCCAGCAGCAACATCCGCTCCTACGAGCAGTACTTC.